This T cell receptor (beta chain) is from a study of blood T cell repertoires in COVID-19. The CDR3 runs to 17 residues. The V and J ends lost 6 bases and 3 bases, in that order; junction bases with no gene match: 12. The germline V gene has CDR1 SGHVS and CDR2 FNYEAQ. Some clones are missing from TCRdb's copy, which holds only in-frame ones; the method was immunoSEQ multiplex PCR. The table includes about 410,000 clones, 70% to 90% detected once. The rearrangement uses TRBV7-6 and TRBJ1-3, with 9 bases lining up with TRBD1. This clonotype was sampled from a woman aged 30 to 39 with active or convalescent COVID-19. Material: peripheral blood. The CDR3 nucleotides read TGTGCCAGCAGACCGGACAGGGGCCAGCTTAGTGGAAACACCATATATTTT. Its translation: CASRPDRGQLSGNTIYF.